The present T cell receptor (beta chain) was sequenced within a study of CD8 T cells in Susac syndrome. Peripheral blood CD8+ and CD4+ T cells were profiled by TCR beta sequencing. CDR1 SEHNR and CDR2 FQNEAQ come from the germline V gene (reference sequence). This CDR3 contains 15 residues. V was clipped by 5 bases and J by 5 bases; unmatched bases: 10. A quantity of about 0.5 to 1 ug RNA underwent reverse transcription using random hexamers. TCRdb reprocessed the immunoSEQ multiplex PCR reads with MiXCR, giving one entry per CDR3 protein. The profile covers 150,000 to 200,000 distinct CDR3 sequences, with under 95% appearing a single time and roughly 0.11% taken by the ten largest.

Sequenced input: CD4+ T cells from PBMCs. The clonotype was recovered from a human donor with Susac syndrome. The chain combines TRBV7-9 with TRBJ2-5; 8 bases line up with TRBD1. The CDR3 here is CASSPRTGMYETQYF. The CDR3 nucleotides read TGTGCCAGCAGCCCTCGGACAGGGATGTATGAGACCCAGTACTTC.